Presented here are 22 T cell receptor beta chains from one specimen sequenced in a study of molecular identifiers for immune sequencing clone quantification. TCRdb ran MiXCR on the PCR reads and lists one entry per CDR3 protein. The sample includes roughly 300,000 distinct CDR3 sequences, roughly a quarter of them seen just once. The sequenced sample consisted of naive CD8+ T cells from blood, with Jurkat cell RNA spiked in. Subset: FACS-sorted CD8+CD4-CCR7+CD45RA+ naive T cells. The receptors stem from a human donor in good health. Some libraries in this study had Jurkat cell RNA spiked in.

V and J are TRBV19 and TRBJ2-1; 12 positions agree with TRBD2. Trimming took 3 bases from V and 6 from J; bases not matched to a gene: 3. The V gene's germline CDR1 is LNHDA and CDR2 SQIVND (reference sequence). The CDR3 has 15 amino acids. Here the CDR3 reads CASSILAGGPNEQFF. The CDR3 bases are TGTGCCAGTAGTATCCTAGCGGGGGGGCCCAATGAGCAGTTCTTC.

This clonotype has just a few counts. The CDR3 DNA reads as TGCAGTGCTCGACTATCTAGCGATCCCTACGAGCAGTACTTC. It yields the protein CSARLSSDPYEQYF. The chain links TRBV20-1 to TRBJ2-7; perhaps TRBD2 as D (6 bases). This CDR3 region has 14 residues. Germline CDR1 reads DFQATT; CDR2 reads SNEGSKA (reference sequence). V lost 5 bases to trimming and J lost 2 bases, with 16 bases between them.

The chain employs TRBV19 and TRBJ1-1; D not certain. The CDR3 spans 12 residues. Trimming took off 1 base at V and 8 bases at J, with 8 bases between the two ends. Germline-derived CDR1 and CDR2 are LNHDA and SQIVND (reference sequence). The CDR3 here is CASSIAPGEAFF. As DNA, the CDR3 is TGTGCCAGTAGTATAGCACCGGGCGAAGCTTTCTTT.

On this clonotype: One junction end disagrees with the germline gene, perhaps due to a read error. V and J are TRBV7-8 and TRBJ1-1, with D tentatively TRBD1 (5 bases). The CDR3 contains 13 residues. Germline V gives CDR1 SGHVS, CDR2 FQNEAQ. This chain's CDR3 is CANSPDRNTEAFF. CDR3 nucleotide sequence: TGTGCCAACAGCCCAGACAGGAACACTGAAGCTTTCTTT. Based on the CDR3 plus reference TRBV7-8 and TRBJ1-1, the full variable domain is GAGVSQSPRYKVAKRGQDVALRCDPISGHVSLFWYQQALGQGPEFLTYFQNEAQLDKSGLPSDRFFAERPEGSVSTLKIQRTQQEDSAVYLCANSPDRNTEAFFGQGTRLTVV.

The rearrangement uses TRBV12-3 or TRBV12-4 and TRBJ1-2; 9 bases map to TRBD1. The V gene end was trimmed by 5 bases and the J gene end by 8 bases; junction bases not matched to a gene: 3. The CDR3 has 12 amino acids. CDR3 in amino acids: CASSQGTGGYTF. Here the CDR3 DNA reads TGTGCCAGCAGTCAAGGGACAGGGGGCTACACCTTC.

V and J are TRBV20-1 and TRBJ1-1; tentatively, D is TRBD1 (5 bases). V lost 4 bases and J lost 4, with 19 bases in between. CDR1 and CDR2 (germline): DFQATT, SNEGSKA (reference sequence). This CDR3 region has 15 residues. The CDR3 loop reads CSATSGPTGITEAFF. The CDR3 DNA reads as TGCAGTGCTACCTCCGGGCCAACAGGTATCACTGAAGCTTTCTTT.

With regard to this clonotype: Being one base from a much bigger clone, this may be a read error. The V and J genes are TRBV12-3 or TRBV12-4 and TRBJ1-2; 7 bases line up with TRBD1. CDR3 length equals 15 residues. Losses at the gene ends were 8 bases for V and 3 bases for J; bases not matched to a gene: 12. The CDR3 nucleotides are TGTGCCAGCGGGGACAGCCATGGGAAGGACTATGGCTACACCTTC. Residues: CASGDSHGKDYGYTF.

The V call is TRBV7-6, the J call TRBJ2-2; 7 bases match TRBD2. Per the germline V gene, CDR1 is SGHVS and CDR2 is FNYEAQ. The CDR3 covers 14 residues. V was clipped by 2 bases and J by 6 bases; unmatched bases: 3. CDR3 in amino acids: CASSLTGGPGELFF. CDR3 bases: TGTGCCAGCAGCTTAACGGGAGGCCCCGGGGAGCTGTTTTTT.

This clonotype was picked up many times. The CDR3 DNA sequence: TGTGCCAGCAGCTCCCGGGACAGAGCAACTAATGAAAAACTGTTTTTT. Amino acid sequence: CASSSRDRATNEKLFF. V usage is TRBV11-2 and J usage is TRBJ1-4; 7 positions match TRBD1. CDR1 is SGHAT and CDR2 is FQNNGV in the germline V gene. The CDR3 runs 16 residues. After removal of 4 bases from V and 0 bases from J, the junction contained 5 bases not matched to a gene.

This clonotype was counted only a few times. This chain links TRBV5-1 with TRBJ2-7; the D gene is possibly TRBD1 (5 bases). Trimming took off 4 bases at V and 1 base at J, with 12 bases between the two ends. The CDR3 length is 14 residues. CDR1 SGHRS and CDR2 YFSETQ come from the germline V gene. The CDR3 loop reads CASSHFDSSYEQYF. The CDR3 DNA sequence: TGCGCCAGCAGCCACTTCGACAGTTCCTACGAGCAGTACTTC.

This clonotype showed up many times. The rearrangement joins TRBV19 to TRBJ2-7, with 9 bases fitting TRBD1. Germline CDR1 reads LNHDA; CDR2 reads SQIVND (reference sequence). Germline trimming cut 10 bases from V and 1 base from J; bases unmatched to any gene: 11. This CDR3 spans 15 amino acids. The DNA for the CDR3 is TGTGCCACTTCGGGGGGACAGGGACTATCCTACGAGCAGTACTTC. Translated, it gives CATSGGQGLSYEQYF.

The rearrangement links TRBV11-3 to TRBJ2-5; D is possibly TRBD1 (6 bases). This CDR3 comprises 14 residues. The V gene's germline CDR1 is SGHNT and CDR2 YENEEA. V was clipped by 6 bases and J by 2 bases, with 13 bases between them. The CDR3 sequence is CASSQTGEQETQYF. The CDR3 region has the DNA TGTGCCAGCAGTCAGACAGGAGAACAAGAGACCCAGTACTTC.

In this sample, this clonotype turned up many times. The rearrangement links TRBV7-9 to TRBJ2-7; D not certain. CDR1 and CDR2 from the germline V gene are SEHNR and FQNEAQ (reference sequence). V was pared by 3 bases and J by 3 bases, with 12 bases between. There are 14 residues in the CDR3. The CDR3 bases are TGTGCCAGCAGCTTCCCGGACGCCAGCTACGAGCAGTACTTC. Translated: CASSFPDASYEQYF.

The CDR3 sequence: CASSQNGLATYTDTQYF. The CDR3 DNA sequence: TGTGCCAGCAGCCAAAACGGGCTTGCGACATACACAGATACGCAGTATTTT. The rearrangement links TRBV11-2 to TRBJ2-3; D is undetermined. Trimming took 5 bases from V and 2 from J, leaving 20 bases between them. In germline, CDR1 is SGHAT, CDR2 FQNNGV. This CDR3 region has 17 residues.

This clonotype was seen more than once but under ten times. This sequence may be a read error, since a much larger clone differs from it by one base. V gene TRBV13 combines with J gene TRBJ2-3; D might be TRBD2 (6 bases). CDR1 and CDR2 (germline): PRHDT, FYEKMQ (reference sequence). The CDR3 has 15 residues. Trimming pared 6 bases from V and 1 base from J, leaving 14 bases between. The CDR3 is CASSGGAAGTDTQYF. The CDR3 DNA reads TGTGCCAGCAGTGGAGGGGCCGCAGGCACAGATACGCAGTATTTT. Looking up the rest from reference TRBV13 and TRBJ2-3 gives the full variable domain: AAGVIQSPRHLIKEKRETATLKCYPIPRHDTVYWYQQGPGQDPQFLISFYEKMQSDKGSIPDRFSAQQFSDYHSELNMSSLELGDSALYFCASSGGAAGTDTQYFGPGTRLTVL.

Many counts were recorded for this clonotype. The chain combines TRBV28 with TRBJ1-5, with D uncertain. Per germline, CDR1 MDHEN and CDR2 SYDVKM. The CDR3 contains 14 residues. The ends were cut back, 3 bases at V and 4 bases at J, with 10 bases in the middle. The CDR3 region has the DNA TGTGCCAGCAGTTTGGAAAGGGAAAATCAGCCCCAGCATTTT. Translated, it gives CASSLERENQPQHF.

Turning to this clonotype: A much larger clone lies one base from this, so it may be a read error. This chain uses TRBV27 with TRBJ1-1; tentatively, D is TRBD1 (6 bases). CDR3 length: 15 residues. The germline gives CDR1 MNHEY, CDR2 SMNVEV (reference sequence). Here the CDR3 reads CAGSLGRNRVAEAFF. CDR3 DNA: TGTGCCGGCAGTTTAGGACGTAACAGGGTCGCTGAAGCTTTCTTT.

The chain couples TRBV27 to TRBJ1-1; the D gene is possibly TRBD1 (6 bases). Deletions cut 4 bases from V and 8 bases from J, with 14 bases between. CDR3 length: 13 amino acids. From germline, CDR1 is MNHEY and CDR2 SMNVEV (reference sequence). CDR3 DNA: TGTGCCAGCAGTTGGAATGGGGGCACAGAAGCTTTCTTT. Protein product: CASSWNGGTEAFF.

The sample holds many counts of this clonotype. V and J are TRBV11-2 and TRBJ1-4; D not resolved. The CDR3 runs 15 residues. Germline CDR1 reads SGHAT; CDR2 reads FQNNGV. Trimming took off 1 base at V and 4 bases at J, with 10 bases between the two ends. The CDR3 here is CASSLGWRYNEKLFF. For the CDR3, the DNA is TGTGCCAGCAGCTTAGGTTGGAGGTATAATGAAAAACTGTTTTTT.

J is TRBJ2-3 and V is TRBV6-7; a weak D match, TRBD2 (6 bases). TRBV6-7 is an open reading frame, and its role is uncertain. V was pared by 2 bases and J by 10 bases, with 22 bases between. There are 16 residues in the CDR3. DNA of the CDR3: TGTGCCAGCAGTTACGCGACTAGGGCCCTCCTAGCTCCGCAGTATTTT. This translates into CASSYATRALLAPQYF.

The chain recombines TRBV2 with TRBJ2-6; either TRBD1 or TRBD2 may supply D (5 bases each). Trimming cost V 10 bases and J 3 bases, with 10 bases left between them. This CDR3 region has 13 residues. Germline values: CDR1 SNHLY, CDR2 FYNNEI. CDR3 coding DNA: TGTGCCATCCTGAGGGGTGGGGCCAACGTCCTGACTTTC. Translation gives CAILRGGANVLTF.

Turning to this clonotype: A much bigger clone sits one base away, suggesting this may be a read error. The DNA for the CDR3 is TGTGCCAGCAGGGGACGAGCGGGACAAGATTCGATCAGCACAGATACGCAGTATTTT. Protein: CASRGRAGQDSISTDTQYF. The V and J genes are TRBV2 and TRBJ2-3, with D perhaps TRBD2 (7 bases). V was trimmed by 6 bases and J by 0 bases, leaving 25 bases between them. Looked up from germline, CDR1 is SNHLY and CDR2 is FYNNEI. The CDR3 spans 19 residues.